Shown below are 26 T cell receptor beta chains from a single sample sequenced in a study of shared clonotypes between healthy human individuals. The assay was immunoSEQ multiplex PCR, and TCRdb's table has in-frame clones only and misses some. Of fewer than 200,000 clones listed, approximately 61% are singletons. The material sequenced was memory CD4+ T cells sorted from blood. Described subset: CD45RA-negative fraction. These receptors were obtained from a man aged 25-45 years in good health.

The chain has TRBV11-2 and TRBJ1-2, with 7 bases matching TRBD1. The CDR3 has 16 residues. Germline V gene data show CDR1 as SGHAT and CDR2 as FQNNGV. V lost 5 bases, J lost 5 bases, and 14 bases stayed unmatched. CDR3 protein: CASSPLRQGNRYGYTF. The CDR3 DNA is TGTGCCAGCAGCCCCCTCCGACAGGGTAATCGGTATGGCTACACCTTC.

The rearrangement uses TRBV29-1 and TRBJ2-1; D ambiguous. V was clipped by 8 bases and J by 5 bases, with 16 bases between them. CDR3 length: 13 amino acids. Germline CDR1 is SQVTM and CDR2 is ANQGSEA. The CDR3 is CSPKVDPNNEQFF. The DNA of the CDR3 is TGCAGCCCAAAAGTGGACCCTAACAATGAGCAGTTCTTC.

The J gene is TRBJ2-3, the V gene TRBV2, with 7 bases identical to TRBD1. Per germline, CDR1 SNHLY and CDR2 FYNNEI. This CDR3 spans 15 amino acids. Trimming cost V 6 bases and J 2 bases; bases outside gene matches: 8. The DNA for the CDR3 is TGTGCCAGCAGCAGGACAGGTGGAGACACAGATACGCAGTATTTT. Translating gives CASSRTGGDTDTQYF.

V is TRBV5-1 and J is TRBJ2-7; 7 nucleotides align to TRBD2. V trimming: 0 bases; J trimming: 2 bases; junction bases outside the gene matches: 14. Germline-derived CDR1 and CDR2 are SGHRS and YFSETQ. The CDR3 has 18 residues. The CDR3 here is CASSLEGRGTLTAYEQYF. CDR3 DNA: TGCGCCAGCAGCTTGGAGGGGCGGGGGACTCTTACCGCCTACGAGCAGTACTTC.

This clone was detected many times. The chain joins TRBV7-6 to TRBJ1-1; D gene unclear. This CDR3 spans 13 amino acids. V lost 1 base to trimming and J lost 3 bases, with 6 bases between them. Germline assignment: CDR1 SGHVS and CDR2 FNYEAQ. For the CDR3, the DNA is TGTGCCAGCAGCTTAGGCGCGTACACTGAAGCTTTCTTT. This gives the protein CASSLGAYTEAFF. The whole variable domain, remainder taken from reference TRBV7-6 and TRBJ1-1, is GAGVSQSPRYKVTKRGQDVALRCDPISGHVSLYWYRQALGQGPEFLTYFNYEAQQDKSGLPNDRFSAERPEGSISTLTIQRTEQRDSAMYRCASSLGAYTEAFFGQGTRLTVV.

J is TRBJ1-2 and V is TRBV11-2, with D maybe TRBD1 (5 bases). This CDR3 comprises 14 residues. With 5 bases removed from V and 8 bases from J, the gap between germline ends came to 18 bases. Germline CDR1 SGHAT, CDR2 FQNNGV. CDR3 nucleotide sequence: TGTGCCAGCAGCGGTCTTAGGGGACGGTACGGCTACACCTTC. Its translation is CASSGLRGRYGYTF. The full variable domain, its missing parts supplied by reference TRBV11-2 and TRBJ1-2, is EAGVAQSPRYKIIEKRQSVAFWCNPISGHATLYWYQQILGQGPKLLIQFQNNGVVDDSQLPKDRFSAERLKGVDSTLKIQPAKLEDSAVYLCASSGLRGRYGYTFGSGTRLTVV.

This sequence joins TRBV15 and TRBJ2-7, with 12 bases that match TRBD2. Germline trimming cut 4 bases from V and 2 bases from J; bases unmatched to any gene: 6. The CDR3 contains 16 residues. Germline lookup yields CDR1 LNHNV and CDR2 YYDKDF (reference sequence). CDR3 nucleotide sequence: TGTGCCACCAGCACAAGGACTAGCGGGAACCCCTACGAGCAGTACTTC. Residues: CATSTRTSGNPYEQYF.

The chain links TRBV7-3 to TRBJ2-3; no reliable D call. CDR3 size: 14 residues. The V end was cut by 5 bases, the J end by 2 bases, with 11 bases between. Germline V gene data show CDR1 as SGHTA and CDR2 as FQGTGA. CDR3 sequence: CASSREGNTDTQYF. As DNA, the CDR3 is TGTGCCAGCAGCAGAGAAGGGAACACAGATACGCAGTATTTT.

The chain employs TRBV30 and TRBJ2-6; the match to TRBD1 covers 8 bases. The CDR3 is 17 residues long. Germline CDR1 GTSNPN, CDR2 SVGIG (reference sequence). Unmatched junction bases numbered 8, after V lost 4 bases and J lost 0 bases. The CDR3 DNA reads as TGTGCCTGGATCAGGGGGCGGACGTCCTCTGGGGCCAACGTCCTGACTTTC. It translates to CAWIRGRTSSGANVLTF.

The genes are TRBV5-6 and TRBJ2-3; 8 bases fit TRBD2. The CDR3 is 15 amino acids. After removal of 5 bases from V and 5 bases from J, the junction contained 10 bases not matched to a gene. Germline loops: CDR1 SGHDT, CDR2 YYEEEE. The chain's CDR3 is CASSPSGSLGDTQYF. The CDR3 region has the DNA TGTGCCAGCAGTCCCAGCGGGAGCCTCGGAGATACGCAGTATTTT.

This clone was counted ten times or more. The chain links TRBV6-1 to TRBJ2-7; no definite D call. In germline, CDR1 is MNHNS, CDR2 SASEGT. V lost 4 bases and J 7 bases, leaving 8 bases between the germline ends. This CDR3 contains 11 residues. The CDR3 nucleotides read TGTGCCAGCAGTGTCCCTCTGGAGCAGTACTTC. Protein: CASSVPLEQYF.

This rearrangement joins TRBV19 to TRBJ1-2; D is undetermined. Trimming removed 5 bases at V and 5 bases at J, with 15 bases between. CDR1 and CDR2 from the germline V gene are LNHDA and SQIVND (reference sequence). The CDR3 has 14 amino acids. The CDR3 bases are TGTGCCAGTAGTGGGCAGTCTCTCGAATATGGCTACACCTTC. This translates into CASSGQSLEYGYTF. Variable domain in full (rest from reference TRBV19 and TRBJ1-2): DGGITQSPKYLFRKEGQNVTLSCEQNLNHDAMYWYRQDPGQGLRLIYYSQIVNDFQKGDIAEGYSVSREKKESFPLTVTSAQKNPTAFYLCASSGQSLEYGYTFGSGTRLTVV.

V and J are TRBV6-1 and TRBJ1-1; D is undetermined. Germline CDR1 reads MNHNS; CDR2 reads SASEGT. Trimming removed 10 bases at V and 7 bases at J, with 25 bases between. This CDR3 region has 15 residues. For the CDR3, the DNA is TGTGCCATGAGGACGGGTACCAGTAGGGTAGGTGAAGCTTTCTTT. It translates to CAMRTGTSRVGEAFF.

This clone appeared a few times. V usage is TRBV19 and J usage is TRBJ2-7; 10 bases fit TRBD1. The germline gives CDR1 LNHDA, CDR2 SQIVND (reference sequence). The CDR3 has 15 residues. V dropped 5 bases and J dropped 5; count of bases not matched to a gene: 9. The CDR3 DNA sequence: TGTGCCAGTAGTTCCCGGGACAGGGGAGGAGACGAGCAGTACTTC. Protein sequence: CASSSRDRGGDEQYF.

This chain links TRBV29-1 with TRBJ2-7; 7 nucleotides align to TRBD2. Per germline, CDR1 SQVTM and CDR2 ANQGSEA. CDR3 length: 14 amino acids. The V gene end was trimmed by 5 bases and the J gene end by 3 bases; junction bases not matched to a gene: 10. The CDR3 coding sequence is TGCAGCGTTAGCGGACTAGGGTTCAACTACGAGCAGTACTTC. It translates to CSVSGLGFNYEQYF.

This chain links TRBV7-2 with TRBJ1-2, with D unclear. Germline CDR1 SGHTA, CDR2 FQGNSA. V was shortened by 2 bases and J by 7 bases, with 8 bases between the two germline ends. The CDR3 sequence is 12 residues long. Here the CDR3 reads CASSLRFVGYTF. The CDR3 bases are TGTGCCAGCAGCTTAAGATTTGTTGGCTACACCTTC.

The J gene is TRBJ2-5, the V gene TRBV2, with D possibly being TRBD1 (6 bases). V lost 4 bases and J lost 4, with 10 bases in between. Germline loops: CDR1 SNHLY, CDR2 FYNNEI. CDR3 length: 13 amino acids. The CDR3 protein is CASSVNRAETQYF. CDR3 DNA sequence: TGTGCCAGCAGTGTAAACAGGGCAGAGACCCAGTACTTC.

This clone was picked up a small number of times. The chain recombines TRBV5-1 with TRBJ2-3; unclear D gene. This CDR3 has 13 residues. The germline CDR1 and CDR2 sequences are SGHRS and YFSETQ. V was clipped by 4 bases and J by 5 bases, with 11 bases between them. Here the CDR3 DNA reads TGCGCCAGCAGCCCCAGAACGAGAGATACGCAGTATTTT. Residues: CASSPRTRDTQYF.

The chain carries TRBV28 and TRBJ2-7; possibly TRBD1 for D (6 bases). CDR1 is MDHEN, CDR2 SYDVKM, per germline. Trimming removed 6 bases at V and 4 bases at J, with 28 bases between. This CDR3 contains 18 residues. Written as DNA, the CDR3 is TGTGCCAGCAGCCGTGAACAGGGCCGGCGGTACGTTCGATACGAGCAGTACTTC. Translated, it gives CASSREQGRRYVRYEQYF.

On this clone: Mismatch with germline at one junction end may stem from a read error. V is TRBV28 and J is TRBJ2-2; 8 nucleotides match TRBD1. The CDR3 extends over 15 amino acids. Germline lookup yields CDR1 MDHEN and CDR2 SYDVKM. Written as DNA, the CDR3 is TGTGCCAGCAGTCATAGGACAGGGAACGCCGGGGAGCTGTTTTTT. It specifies CASSHRTGNAGELFF. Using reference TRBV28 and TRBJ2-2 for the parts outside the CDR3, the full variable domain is DVKVTQSSRYLVKRTGEKVFLECVQDMDHENMFWYRQDPGLGLRLIYFSYDVKMKEKGDIPEGYSVSREKKERFSLILESASTNQTSMYLCASSHRTGNAGELFFGEGSRLTVL.

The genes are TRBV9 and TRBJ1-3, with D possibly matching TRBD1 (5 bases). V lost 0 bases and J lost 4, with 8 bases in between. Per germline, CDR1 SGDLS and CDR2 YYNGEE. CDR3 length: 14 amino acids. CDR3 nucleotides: TGTGCCAGCAGCGTAGCCAGGGAAGGAAACACCATATATTTT. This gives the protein CASSVAREGNTIYF.

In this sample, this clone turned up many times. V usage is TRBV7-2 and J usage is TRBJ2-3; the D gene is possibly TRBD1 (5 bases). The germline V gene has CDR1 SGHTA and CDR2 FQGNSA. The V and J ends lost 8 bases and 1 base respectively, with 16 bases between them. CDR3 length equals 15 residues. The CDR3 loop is CASQRGSSRTDTQYF. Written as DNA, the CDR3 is TGTGCCAGCCAAAGGGGCTCTTCCCGCACAGATACGCAGTATTTT.

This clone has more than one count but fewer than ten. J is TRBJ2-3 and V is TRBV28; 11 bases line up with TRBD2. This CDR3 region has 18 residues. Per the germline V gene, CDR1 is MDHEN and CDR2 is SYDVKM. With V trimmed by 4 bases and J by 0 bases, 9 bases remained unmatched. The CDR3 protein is CASSSTGLAERSTDTQYF. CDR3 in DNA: TGTGCCAGCAGTTCGACGGGACTAGCGGAGCGGAGCACAGATACGCAGTATTTT.

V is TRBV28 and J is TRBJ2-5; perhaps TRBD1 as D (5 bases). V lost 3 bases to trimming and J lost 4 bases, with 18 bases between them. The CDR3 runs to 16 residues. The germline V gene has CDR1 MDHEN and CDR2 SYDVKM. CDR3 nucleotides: TGTGCCAGCAGTTTCACCCACAGGAGAACAAGAGAGACCCAGTACTTC. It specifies CASSFTHRRTRETQYF.

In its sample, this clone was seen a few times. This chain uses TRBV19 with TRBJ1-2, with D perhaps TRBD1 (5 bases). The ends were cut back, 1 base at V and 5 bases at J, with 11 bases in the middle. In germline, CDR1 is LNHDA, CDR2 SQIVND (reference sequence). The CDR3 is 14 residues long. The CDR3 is CASSIGGPRYGYTF. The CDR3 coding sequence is TGTGCCAGTAGTATAGGGGGACCTCGTTATGGCTACACCTTC.

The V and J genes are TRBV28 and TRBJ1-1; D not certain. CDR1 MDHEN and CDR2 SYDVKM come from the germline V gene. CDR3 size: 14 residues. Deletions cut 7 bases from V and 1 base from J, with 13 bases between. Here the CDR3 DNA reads TGTGCCAGCACTAACAGCTTGTCGAACACTGAAGCTTTCTTT. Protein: CASTNSLSNTEAFF. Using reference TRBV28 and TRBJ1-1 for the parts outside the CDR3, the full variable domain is DVKVTQSSRYLVKRTGEKVFLECVQDMDHENMFWYRQDPGLGLRLIYFSYDVKMKEKGDIPEGYSVSREKKERFSLILESASTNQTSMYLCASTNSLSNTEAFFGQGTRLTVV.